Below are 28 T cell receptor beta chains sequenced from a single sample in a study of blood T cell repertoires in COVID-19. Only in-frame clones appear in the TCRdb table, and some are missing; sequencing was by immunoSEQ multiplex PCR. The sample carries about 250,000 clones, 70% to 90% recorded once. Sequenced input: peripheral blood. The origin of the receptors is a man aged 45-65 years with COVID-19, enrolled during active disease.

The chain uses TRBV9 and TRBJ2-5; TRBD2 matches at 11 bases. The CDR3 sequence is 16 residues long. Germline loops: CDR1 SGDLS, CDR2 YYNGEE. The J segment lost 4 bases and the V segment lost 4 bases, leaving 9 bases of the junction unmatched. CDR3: CASSSIAGGPVETQYF. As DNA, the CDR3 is TGTGCCAGCAGCTCAATAGCGGGGGGGCCAGTAGAGACCCAGTACTTC.

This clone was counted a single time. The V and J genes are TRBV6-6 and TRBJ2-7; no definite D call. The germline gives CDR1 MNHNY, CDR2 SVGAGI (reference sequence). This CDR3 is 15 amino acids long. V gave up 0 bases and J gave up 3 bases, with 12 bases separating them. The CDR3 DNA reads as TGTGCCAGCAGTTACTCGCTTCCGTCCGGCTACGAGCAGTACTTC. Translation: CASSYSLPSGYEQYF.

DNA for the CDR3: TGTGCCAGCAGCCCGGGACTAGCGCAGACCTACGAGCAGTACTTC. Translation: CASSPGLAQTYEQYF. The rearrangement links TRBV7-9 to TRBJ2-7, with 10 bases matching TRBD2. Per germline, CDR1 SEHNR and CDR2 FQNEAQ (reference sequence). Trimming removed 5 bases from V and 2 bases from J; junction bases left unmatched: 6. This CDR3 comprises 15 residues.

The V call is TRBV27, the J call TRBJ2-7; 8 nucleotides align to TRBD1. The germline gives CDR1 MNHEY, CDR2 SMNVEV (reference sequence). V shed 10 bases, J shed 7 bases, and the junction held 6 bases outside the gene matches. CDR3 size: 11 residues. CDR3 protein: CATRQGWEQYF. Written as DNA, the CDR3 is TGTGCCACCCGACAGGGGTGGGAGCAGTACTTC.

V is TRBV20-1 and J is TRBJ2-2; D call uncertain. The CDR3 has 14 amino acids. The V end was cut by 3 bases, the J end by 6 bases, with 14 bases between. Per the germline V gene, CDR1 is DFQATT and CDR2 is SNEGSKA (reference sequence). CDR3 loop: CSASQNNPPGELFF. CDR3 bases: TGCAGTGCTAGTCAGAACAATCCACCCGGGGAGCTGTTTTTT.

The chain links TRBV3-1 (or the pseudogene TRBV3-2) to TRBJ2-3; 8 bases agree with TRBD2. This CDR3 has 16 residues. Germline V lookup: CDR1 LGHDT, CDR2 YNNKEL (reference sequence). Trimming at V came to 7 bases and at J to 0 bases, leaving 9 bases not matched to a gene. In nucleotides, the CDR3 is TGTGCCAGCACCCCCGGGGTAGCGGGGAGCACAGATACGCAGTATTTT. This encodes CASTPGVAGSTDTQYF.

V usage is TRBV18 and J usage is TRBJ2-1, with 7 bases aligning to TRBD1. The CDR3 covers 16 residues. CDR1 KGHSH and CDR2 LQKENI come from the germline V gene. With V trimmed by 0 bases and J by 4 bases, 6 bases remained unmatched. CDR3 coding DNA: TGTGCCAGCTCACCACCTTTTGGACAGGAGTACAATGAGCAGTTCTTC. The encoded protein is CASSPPFGQEYNEQFF.

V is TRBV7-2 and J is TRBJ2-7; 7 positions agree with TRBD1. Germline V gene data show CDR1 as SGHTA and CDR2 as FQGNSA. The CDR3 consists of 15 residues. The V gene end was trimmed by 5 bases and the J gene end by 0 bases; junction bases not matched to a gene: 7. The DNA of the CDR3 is TGTGCCAGCAGCCCAGACAGGGAGCTCTCCTACGAGCAGTACTTC. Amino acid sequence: CASSPDRELSYEQYF.

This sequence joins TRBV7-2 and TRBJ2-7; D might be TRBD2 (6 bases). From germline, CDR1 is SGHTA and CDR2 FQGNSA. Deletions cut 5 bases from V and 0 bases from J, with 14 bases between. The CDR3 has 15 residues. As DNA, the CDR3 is TGTGCCAGCAGCCTGGGGTCGACTAGCTCCTACGAGCAGTACTTC. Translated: CASSLGSTSSYEQYF.

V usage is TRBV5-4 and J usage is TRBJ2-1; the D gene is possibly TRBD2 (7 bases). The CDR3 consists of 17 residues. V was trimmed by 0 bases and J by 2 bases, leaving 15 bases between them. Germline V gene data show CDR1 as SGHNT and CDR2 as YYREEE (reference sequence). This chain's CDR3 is CASSLAGGLTAYNEQFF. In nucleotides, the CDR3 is TGTGCCAGCAGCTTGGCCGGGGGGCTTACAGCCTACAATGAGCAGTTCTTC.

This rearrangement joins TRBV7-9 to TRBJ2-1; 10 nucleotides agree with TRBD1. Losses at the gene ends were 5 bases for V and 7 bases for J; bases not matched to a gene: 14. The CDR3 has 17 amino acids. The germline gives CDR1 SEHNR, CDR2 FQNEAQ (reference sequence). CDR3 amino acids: CASSARRGTGVKNEQFF. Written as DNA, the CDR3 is TGTGCCAGCAGCGCTCGCCGCGGGACAGGGGTTAAGAATGAGCAGTTCTTC.

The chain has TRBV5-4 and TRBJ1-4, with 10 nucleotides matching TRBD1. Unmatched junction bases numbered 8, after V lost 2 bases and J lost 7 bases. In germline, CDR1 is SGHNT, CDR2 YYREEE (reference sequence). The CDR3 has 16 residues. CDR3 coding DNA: TGTGCCAGCAGCTTCGGGACAGGGGTTGTTGGTGAAAAACTGTTTTTT. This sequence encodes CASSFGTGVVGEKLFF.

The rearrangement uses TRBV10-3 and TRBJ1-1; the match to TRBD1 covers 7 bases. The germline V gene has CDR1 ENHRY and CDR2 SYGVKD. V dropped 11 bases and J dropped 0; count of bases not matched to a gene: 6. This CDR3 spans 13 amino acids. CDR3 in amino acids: CALQGGLNTEAFF. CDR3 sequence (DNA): TGTGCCCTGCAGGGGGGCCTGAACACTGAAGCTTTCTTT.

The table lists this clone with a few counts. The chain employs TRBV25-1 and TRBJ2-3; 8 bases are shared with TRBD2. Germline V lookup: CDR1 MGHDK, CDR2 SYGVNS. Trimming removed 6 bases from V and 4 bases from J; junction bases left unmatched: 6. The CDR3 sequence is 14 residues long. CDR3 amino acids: CASRPGGRPDTQYF. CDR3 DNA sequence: TGTGCCAGCAGACCGGGGGGGCGGCCAGATACGCAGTATTTT. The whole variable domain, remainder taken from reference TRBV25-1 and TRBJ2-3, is EADIYQTPRYLVIGTGKKITLECSQTMGHDKMYWYQQDPGMELHLIHYSYGVNSTEKGDLSSESTVSRIRTEHFPLTLESARPSHTSQYLCASRPGGRPDTQYFGPGTRLTVL.

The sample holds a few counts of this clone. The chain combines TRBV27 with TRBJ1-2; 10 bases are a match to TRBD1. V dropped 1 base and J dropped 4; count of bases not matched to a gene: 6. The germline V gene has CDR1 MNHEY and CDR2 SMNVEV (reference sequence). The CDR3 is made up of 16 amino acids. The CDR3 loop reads CASSLWGQGRGYGYTF. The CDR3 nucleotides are TGTGCCAGCAGTTTATGGGGACAGGGGCGGGGCTATGGCTACACCTTC.

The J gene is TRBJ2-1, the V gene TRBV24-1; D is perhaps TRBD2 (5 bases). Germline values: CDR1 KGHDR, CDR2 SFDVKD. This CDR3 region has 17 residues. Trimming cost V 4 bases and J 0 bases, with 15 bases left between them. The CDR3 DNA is TGTGCCACCAGTGACACCGCGGTAGAGGGCTCCTACAATGAGCAGTTCTTC. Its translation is CATSDTAVEGSYNEQFF.

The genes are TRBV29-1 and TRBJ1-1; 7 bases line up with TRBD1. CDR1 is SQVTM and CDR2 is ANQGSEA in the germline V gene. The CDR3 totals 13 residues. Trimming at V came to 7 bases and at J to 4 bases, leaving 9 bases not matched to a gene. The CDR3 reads CSGHRGSGTEAFF. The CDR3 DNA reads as TGCAGCGGCCACAGGGGATCGGGCACTGAAGCTTTCTTT. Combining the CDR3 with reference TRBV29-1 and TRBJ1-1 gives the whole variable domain SAVISQKPSRDICQRGTSLTIQCQVDSQVTMMFWYRQQPGQSLTLIATANQGSEATYESGFVIDKFPISRPNLTFSTLTVSNMSPEDSSIYLCSGHRGSGTEAFFGQGTRLTVV.

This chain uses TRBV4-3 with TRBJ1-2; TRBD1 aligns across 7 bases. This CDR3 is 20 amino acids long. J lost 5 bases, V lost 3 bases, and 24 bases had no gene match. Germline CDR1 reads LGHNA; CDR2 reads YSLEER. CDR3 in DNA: TGCGCCAGCAGCCAGGGATTACAGGGGCGGACAACCGTTGAGGGATATGGCTACACCTTC. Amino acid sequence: CASSQGLQGRTTVEGYGYTF.

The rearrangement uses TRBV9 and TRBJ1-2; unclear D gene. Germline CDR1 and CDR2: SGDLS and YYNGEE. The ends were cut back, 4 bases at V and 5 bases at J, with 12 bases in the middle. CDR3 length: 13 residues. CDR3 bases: TGTGCCAGCAGCCCGAACAACGGGTATGGCTACACCTTC. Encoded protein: CASSPNNGYGYTF.

CDR3 bases: TGTGCCAGTAGCCAGGGGGCAACCACTGAAGCTTTCTTT. Translation: CASSQGATTEAFF. The chain couples TRBV19 to TRBJ1-1; 8 bases match TRBD1. The length of the CDR3 is 13 residues. Germline assignment: CDR1 LNHDA and CDR2 SQIVND (reference sequence). Germline trimming cut 6 bases from V and 4 bases from J; bases unmatched to any gene: 4. Variable domain in full (rest from reference TRBV19 and TRBJ1-1): DGGITQSPKYLFRKEGQNVTLSCEQNLNHDAMYWYRQDPGQGLRLIYYSQIVNDFQKGDIAEGYSVSREKKESFPLTVTSAQKNPTAFYLCASSQGATTEAFFGQGTRLTVV.

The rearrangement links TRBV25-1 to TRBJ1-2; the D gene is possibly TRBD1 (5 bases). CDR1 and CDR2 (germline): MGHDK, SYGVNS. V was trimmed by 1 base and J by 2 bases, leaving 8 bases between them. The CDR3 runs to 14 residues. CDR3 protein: CASSEWGGNYGYTF. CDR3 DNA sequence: TGTGCCAGCAGTGAATGGGGGGGAAACTATGGCTACACCTTC.

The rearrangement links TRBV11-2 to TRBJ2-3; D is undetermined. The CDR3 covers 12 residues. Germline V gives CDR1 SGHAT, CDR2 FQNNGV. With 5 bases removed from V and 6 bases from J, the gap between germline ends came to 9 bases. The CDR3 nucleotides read TGTGCCAGCAGCCCTACTCGCGATACGCAGTATTTT. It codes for CASSPTRDTQYF. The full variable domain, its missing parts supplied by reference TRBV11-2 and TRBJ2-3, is EAGVAQSPRYKIIEKRQSVAFWCNPISGHATLYWYQQILGQGPKLLIQFQNNGVVDDSQLPKDRFSAERLKGVDSTLKIQPAKLEDSAVYLCASSPTRDTQYFGPGTRLTVL.

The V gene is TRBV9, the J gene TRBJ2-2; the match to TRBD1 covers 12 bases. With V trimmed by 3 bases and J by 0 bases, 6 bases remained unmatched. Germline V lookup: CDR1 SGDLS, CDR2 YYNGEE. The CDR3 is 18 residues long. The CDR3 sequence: CASSAGRDRGPNTGELFF. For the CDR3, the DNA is TGTGCCAGCAGCGCGGGTAGGGACAGGGGGCCGAACACCGGGGAGCTGTTTTTT.

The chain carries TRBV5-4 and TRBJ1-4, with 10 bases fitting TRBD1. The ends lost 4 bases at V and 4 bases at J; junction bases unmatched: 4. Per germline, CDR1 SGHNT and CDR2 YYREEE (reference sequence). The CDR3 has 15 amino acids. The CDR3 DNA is TGTGCCAGCAGCCGACAGGGGGCGGGTAATGAAAAACTGTTTTTT. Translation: CASSRQGAGNEKLFF.

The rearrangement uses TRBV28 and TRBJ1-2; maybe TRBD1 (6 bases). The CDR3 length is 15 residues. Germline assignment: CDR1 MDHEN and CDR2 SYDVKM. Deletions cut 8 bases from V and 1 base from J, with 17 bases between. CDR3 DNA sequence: TGTGCCAGCTCTGATCCCGGGACACTTAACTATGGCTACACCTTC. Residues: CASSDPGTLNYGYTF.

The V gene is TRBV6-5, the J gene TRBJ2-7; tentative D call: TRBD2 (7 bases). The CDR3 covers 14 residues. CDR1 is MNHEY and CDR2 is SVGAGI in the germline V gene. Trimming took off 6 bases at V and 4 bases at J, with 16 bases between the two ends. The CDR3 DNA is TGTGCCAGCAGGGGGGGGGCCATCATTTACGAGCAGTACTTC. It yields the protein CASRGGAIIYEQYF.

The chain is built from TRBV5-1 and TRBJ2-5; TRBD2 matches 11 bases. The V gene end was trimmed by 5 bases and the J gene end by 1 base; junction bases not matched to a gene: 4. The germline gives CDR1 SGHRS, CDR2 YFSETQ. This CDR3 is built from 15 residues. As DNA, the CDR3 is TGCGCCAGCAGACCCGGGACTAGCGGCCAAGAGACCCAGTACTTC. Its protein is CASRPGTSGQETQYF.

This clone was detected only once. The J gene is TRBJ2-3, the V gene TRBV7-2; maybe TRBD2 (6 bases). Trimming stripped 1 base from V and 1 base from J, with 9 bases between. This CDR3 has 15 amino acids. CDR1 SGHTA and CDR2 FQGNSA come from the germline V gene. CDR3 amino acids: CASSLGPGGTDTQYF. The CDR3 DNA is TGTGCCAGCAGCTTAGGTCCGGGGGGCACAGATACGCAGTATTTT.